The clone carrying this TCR beta chain was recorded only once. An end of the junction differs from the germline gene, which may be a read error. The CDR3 spans 15 residues. Germline V lookup: CDR1 SGHTA, CDR2 FQGNSA. The data were taken from a study of cytomegalovirus exposure and HLA in healthy donors. Primers for the PCR totalled 60 Vbeta and 13 Jbeta. Data came from immunoSEQ multiplex PCR; TCRdb stores just in-frame clones and leaves some out. The sample has more than 85,000 clones; 76% are singletons. The chain links TRBV7-2 to TRBJ1-5; unclear D gene. Sequencing input: PBMCs. The TCR comes from a man aged 40-55 years in good health and CMV-seropositive. CDR3 DNA: TGTGCCGGCAGCTTATCGGGGTATTCGGCTCAGCCCCAGCATTTT. The encoded protein is CAGSLSGYSAQPQHF.